A selection of T cell receptor beta chains follows, all from one sample in a study of technical replicates of blood from a handful of donors. This table comes from immunoSEQ multiplex PCR, and its TCRdb copy is limited to in-frame clones, with some not included. This sample has under 90,000 clones, with 93% found just once. Material: T cells isolated from PBMCs. Receptors originate from a human donor in good health. CDR3s include the opening cysteine and the closing phenylalanine or tryptophan. The D gene is left open where the match is weak. The listing skips clone size in some rows; elsewhere it reads once, few, many or a size class.

>.|TRBV27|.|TRBJ1-5
CASSYLGRGGGQPQHF
TGTGCCAGCAGTTACCTCGGACGCGGGGGCGGTCAGCCCCAGCATTTT
>.|TRBV6-5|.|TRBJ1-3
CASSYDSGNTIYF
TGTGCCAGCAGCTATGACTCTGGAAACACCATATATTTT
>.|TRBV7-9|.|TRBJ2-2
CASSPFWGKNTGELFF
TGTGCCAGCAGCCCTTTCTGGGGCAAGAACACCGGGGAGCTGTTTTTT
>.|TRBV5-6|.|TRBJ2-5
CASSQQGPQVTQYF
TGTGCCAGCAGTCAACAGGGTCCCCAAGTGACCCAGTACTTC
>.|TRBV5-1|TRBD1|TRBJ1-1
CASSLGQGARAFF
TGCGCCAGCAGCTTGGGGCAGGGGGCTAGAGCTTTCTTT
>.|TRBV30|TRBD1|TRBJ1-2
CAWSRQGVLVDYGYTF
TGTGCCTGGAGCCGACAGGGGGTCCTTGTTGACTATGGCTACACCTTC
>.|TRBV5-1|TRBD2|TRBJ2-7
CASSTSPRGLAGEQYF
TGCGCCAGCAGCACCTCCCCTCGCGGACTAGCGGGAGAGCAGTACTTC
>.|TRBV4-2|TRBD2|TRBJ2-5
CASSQDLAGGGETQYF
TGTGCCAGCAGCCAAGATTTAGCGGGAGGCGGAGAGACCCAGTACTTC
>.|TRBV5-5|TRBD1|TRBJ1-5
CASSLGTGSQPQHF
TGTGCCAGCAGCTTGGGGACAGGGAGTCAGCCCCAGCATTTT
>few|TRBV18|.|TRBJ1-5
CASSQEQGNQPQHF
TGTGCCAGCTCACAAGAACAGGGAAATCAGCCCCAGCATTTT
>once|TRBV7-2|.|TRBJ2-5
CASSSHETQYF
TGTGCCAGCAGTTCCCATGAGACCCAGTACTTC
>.|TRBV28|.|TRBJ2-4
CASSLTGAKNIQYF
TGTGCCAGCAGTTTAACGGGAGCCAAAAACATTCAGTACTTC
>.|TRBV27|TRBD1|TRBJ2-7
CASTGQATYEQYF
TGTGCCAGCACGGGACAGGCTACCTACGAGCAGTACTTC